A selection of T cell receptor beta chains follows, all from one sample in a study of regulatory T cells in long-lasting Graves disease. TCRdb ran MiXCR on the multiplex PCR reads and lists one entry per CDR3 protein. In the table there are about 530,000 distinct CDR3 sequences, about 16% of which are singletons. These data also featured in a second study, about T cells in Graves' hyperthyroidism and ophthalmopathy.

This specimen was peripheral blood mononuclear cells (PBMCs), taken at new diagnosis, from a patient treated with antithyroid drugs. The receptors originated from a woman aged 35 to 60 with Graves disease. The CDR3 runs from the conserved cysteine through the conserved F or W. D genes are given only for firm matches. Clone size is given for some rows only: seen once, a few or many times, or a class if the clone is expanded.

v_call	j_call	d_call	clone_size	cdr3_aa	cdr3_nt
TRBV6-1	TRBJ2-6	TRBD1	many	CASSQLQGVSSGANVLTF	TGTGCCAGCAGTCAACTTCAGGGGGTGAGCTCTGGGGCCAACGTCCTGACTTTC
TRBV7-8	TRBJ1-2	-	few	CASSLDRSISNYGYTF	TGTGCCAGCAGCTTAGACAGATCAATCTCTAACTATGGCTACACCTTC
TRBV2	TRBJ2-1	-	-	CASRGGGLSEQFF	TGTGCCAGCAGAGGGGGGGGCCTTTCTGAGCAGTTCTTC
TRBV6-5	TRBJ1-5	-	many	CASSSQHGVNQPQHF	TGTGCCAGCAGTTCCCAACACGGGGTCAATCAGCCCCAGCATTTT
TRBV12-3/TRBV12-4	TRBJ2-6	-	few	CASSADISGANVLTF	TGTGCCAGCAGTGCGGACATCTCTGGGGCCAACGTCCTGACTTTC
TRBV20-1	TRBJ2-5	TRBD2	-	CSAKGLAGGETQYF	TGCAGTGCTAAAGGACTAGCGGGGGGGGAGACCCAGTACTTC
TRBV6-1	TRBJ1-3	TRBD1	many	CASSGTGRNTIYF	TGTGCCAGCAGTGGGACAGGGAGAAACACCATATATTTT
TRBV15	TRBJ2-5	TRBD1	few	CATSNFGQGKEETQYF	TGTGCCACCAGCAATTTTGGACAGGGGAAGGAAGAGACCCAGTACTTC
TRBV7-9	TRBJ2-5	-	-	CASSPRQGREQETQYF	TGTGCCAGCAGCCCACGACAGGGGAGGGAACAAGAGACCCAGTACTTC
TRBV3-1	TRBJ2-2	-	few	CASSQPTGELFF	TGTGCCAGCAGCCAACCTACCGGGGAGCTGTTTTTT
TRBV7-9	TRBJ2-3	-	few	CASSPPLAGYTDTQYF	TGTGCCAGCAGCCCCCCACTGGCGGGGTATACAGATACGCAGTATTTT
TRBV20-1	TRBJ1-1	-	few	CSASRLGRAAMNTEAFF	TGCAGTGCTAGCCGGCTCGGCAGGGCCGCTATGAACACTGAAGCTTTCTTT
TRBV3-1	TRBJ2-7	-	many	CASSSNGGPYEQYF	TGTGCCAGCAGCTCGAACGGGGGACCGTACGAGCAGTACTTC
TRBV28	TRBJ1-1	TRBD1	many	CASSSSGGGTEAFF	TGTGCCAGCAGCTCTTCAGGGGGAGGGACTGAAGCTTTCTTT
TRBV7-3	TRBJ2-1	TRBD2	many	CASSRTSGGEDNEQFF	TGTGCCAGCAGCCGGACTAGCGGGGGGGAAGACAATGAGCAGTTCTTC
TRBV20-1	TRBJ2-3	TRBD2	-	CSARHELAGGPDTQYF	TGCAGTGCCAGACACGAACTAGCGGGGGGGCCGGATACGCAGTATTTT
TRBV20-1	TRBJ2-3	-	-	CSASWGGADTQYF	TGCAGTGCTAGTTGGGGAGGCGCAGATACGCAGTATTTT
TRBV18	TRBJ1-1	TRBD1	-	CASSPETGGNTEAFF	TGTGCCAGCTCACCAGAGACAGGGGGGAACACTGAAGCTTTCTTT
TRBV7-8	TRBJ1-4	TRBD1	many	CASIRDRVSVSNEKLFF	TGTGCCAGCATACGGGACAGGGTATCCGTCTCCAATGAAAAACTGTTTTTT
TRBV24-1	TRBJ2-3	TRBD1	many	CATSDTGGPTDTQYF	TGTGCCACCAGTGATACAGGGGGACCCACAGATACGCAGTATTTT
TRBV19	TRBJ1-1	-	few	CASTQGQLNTEAFF	TGTGCCAGTACCCAAGGGCAGCTGAACACTGAAGCTTTCTTT
TRBV2	TRBJ2-7	-	few	CASSRDIRNEQYF	TGTGCCAGCAGTCGGGACATACGGAACGAGCAGTACTTC
TRBV6-1	TRBJ1-2	-	many	CASSSSVSESYGYTF	TGTGCCAGCAGCTCGAGTGTTTCGGAATCATATGGCTACACCTTC
TRBV2	TRBJ1-1	-	-	CATDQVGTEAFF	TGTGCCACCGATCAAGTGGGGACTGAAGCTTTCTTT
TRBV30	TRBJ1-2	TRBD1	few	CAWSGNRGANYGYTF	TGTGCCTGGAGTGGAAACAGGGGGGCTAACTATGGCTACACCTTC
TRBV10-3	TRBJ1-1	TRBD1	-	CAIRTGGRRTEAFF	TGTGCCATCAGAACAGGGGGCAGACGGACTGAAGCTTTCTTT
TRBV18	TRBJ2-7	TRBD2	few	CASSPNLAGRSDYEQYF	TGTGCCAGCTCACCGAATCTAGCGGGGCGGTCCGACTACGAGCAGTACTTC
TRBV27	TRBJ2-3	-	many	CASSFGGGPVDTQYF	TGTGCCAGCAGTTTCGGTGGGGGGCCTGTAGATACGCAGTATTTT
TRBV2	TRBJ2-7	TRBD2	few	CASRGGLADYYEQYF	TGTGCCAGCAGGGGGGGACTAGCGGACTACTACGAGCAGTACTTC
TRBV15	TRBJ1-1	-	-	CATSRDFGRGNTEAFF	TGTGCCACCAGCAGAGATTTTGGCAGAGGGAACACTGAAGCTTTCTTT
TRBV7-6	TRBJ2-2	-	-	CASSLIQGQTGELFF	TGTGCCAGCAGCTTAATCCAGGGGCAAACCGGGGAGCTGTTTTTT
TRBV11-2	TRBJ2-3	-	many	CASSLRAGPTDTQYF	TGTGCCAGCAGCCTCCGCGCGGGGCCCACAGATACGCAGTATTTT
TRBV20-1	TRBJ2-7	TRBD2	-	CSANSAGDIYEQYF	TGCAGTGCTAATAGCGCGGGGGATATCTACGAGCAGTACTTC
TRBV5-5	TRBJ2-5	-	many	CASSLATIKETQYF	TGTGCCAGCAGCTTGGCCACGATCAAGGAGACCCAGTACTTC
TRBV20-1	TRBJ2-7	-	-	CSAPGQWSYERYF	TGCAGTGCACCAGGACAGTGGTCCTACGAGCGGTACTTC
TRBV5-6	TRBJ1-6	-	-	CASRLVNSPLHF	TGTGCCAGCAGACTTGTAAATTCACCCCTCCACTTT
TRBV19	TRBJ1-1	-	few	CASSEQVLTYTEAFF	TGTGCCAGTAGTGAGCAGGTTCTTACATACACTGAAGCTTTCTTT
TRBV4-1	TRBJ1-5	-	few	CASSQDLLGAQPQHF	TGCGCCAGCAGCCAAGATCTCCTGGGCGCTCAGCCCCAGCATTTT
TRBV28	TRBJ2-1	-	few	CASSTPRRQYNEQFF	TGTGCCAGCAGTACCCCCCGTCGGCAGTACAATGAGCAGTTCTTC
TRBV4-1	TRBJ1-4	-	few	CASSQGGRAAWEKLFF	TGCGCCAGCAGCCAAGGGGGCAGGGCGGCTTGGGAAAAACTGTTTTTT
TRBV11-1	TRBJ2-5	TRBD2	many	CASSYVGGAEETQYF	TGTGCCAGCAGCTACGTCGGGGGGGCGGAGGAGACCCAGTACTTC
TRBV30	TRBJ2-3	-	many	CAWGVGDTQYF	TGTGCCTGGGGGGTTGGAGATACGCAGTATTTT
TRBV11-2	TRBJ2-1	-	many	CASRRALASEYNEQFF	TGTGCCAGCAGACGAGCCTTGGCCTCGGAGTACAATGAGCAGTTCTTC
TRBV11-2	TRBJ2-7	TRBD2	-	CASSSLAGDEQYF	TGTGCCAGCAGTTCTCTAGCGGGGGACGAGCAGTACTTC
TRBV12-3/TRBV12-4	TRBJ2-7	-	-	CASSLSVGSSYEQYF	TGTGCCAGCAGTTTATCGGTCGGCAGCTCCTACGAGCAGTACTTC
TRBV11-2	TRBJ2-7	-	many	CASSAHPGLSYEQYF	TGTGCCAGCAGCGCTCACCCGGGACTTTCCTACGAGCAGTACTTC
TRBV7-2	TRBJ1-1	TRBD1	many	CASSARQGKGSEAFF	TGTGCCAGCAGCGCCCGACAGGGGAAAGGGTCTGAAGCTTTCTTT
TRBV4-1	TRBJ1-4	-	few	CASSQGAAFYEKLFF	TGCGCCAGCAGCCAAGGGGCGGCCTTTTACGAAAAACTGTTTTTT
TRBV20-1	TRBJ1-1	-	-	CSASRDLGTEAFF	TGCAGTGCTAGTAGGGACCTGGGCACTGAAGCTTTCTTT
TRBV7-3	TRBJ2-1	-	many	CASSPIAGASYNEQFF	TGTGCCAGCAGCCCGATTGCGGGGGCGTCCTACAATGAGCAGTTCTTC
TRBV7-9	TRBJ1-6	TRBD1	-	CASSLQGGQSPLHF	TGTGCCAGCAGCTTACAAGGGGGCCAGTCACCCCTCCACTTT
TRBV27	TRBJ1-3	-	few	CASSPAGLPTRNTIYF	TGTGCCAGCAGTCCCGCGGGACTGCCGACCCGCAACACCATATATTTT